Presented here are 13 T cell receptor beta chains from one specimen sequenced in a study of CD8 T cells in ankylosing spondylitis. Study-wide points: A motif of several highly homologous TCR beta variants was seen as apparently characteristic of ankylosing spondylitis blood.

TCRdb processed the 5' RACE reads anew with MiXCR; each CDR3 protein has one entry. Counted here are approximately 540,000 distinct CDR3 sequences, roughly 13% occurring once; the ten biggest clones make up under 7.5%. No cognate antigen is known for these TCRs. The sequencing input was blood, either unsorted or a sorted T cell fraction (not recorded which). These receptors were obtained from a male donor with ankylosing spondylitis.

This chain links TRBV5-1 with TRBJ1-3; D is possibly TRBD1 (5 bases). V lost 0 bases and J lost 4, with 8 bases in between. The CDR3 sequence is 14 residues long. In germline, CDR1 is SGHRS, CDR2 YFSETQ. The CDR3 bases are TGCGCCAGCAGCTTGGGCAGGGAAGGAAACACCATATATTTT. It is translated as CASSLGREGNTIYF.

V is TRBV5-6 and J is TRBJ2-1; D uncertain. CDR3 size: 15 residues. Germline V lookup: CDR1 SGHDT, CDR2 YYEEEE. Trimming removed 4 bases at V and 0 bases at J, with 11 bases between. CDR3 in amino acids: CASSGGLGSYNEQFF. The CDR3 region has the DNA TGTGCCAGCAGCGGTGGGCTCGGCTCCTACAATGAGCAGTTCTTC. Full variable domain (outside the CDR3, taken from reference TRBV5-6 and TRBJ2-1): DAGVTQSPTHLIKTRGQQVTLRCSPKSGHDTVSWYQQALGQGPQFIFQYYEEEERQRGNFPDRFSGHQFPNYSSELNVNALLLGDSALYLCASSGGLGSYNEQFFGPGTRLTVL.

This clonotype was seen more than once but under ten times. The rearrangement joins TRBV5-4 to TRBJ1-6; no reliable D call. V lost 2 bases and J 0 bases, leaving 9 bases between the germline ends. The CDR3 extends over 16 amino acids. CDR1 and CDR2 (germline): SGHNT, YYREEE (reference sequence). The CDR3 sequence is CASSLVQLSYNSPLHF. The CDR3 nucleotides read TGTGCCAGCAGCTTAGTACAGCTCTCCTATAATTCACCCCTCCACTTT. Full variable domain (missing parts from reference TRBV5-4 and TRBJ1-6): ETGVTQSPTHLIKTRGQQVTLRCSSQSGHNTVSWYQQALGQGPQFIFQYYREEENGRGNFPPRFSGLQFPNYSSELNVNALELDDSALYLCASSLVQLSYNSPLHFGNGTRLTVT.

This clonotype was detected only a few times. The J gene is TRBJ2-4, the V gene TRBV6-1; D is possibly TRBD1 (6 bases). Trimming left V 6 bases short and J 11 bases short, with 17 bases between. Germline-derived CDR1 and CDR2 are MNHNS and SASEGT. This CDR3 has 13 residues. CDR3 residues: CASRGPGTWVQYF. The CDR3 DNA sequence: TGTGCCAGCAGGGGGCCCGGGACATGGGTTCAGTACTTC.

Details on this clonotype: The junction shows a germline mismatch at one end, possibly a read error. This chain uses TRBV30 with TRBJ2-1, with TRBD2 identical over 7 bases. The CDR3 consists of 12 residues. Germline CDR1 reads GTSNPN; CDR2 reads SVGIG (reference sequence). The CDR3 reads CAWRGGSNKQFF. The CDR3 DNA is TGTGCCTGGAGGGGAGGGAGCAATAAGCAGTTCTTC.

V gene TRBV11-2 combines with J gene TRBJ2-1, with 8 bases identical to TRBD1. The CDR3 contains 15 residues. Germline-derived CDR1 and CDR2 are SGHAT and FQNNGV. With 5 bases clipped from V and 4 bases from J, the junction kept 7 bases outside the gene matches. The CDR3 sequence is CASSLMTGVYNEQFF. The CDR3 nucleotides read TGTGCCAGCAGCCTCATGACAGGGGTTTACAATGAGCAGTTCTTC.

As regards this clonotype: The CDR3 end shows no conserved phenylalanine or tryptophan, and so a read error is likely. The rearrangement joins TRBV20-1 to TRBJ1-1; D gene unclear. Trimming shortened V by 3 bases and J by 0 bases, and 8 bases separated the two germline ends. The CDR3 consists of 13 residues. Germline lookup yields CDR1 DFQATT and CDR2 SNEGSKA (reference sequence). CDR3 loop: CSASSQMNTEAFL. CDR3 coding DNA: TGCAGTGCTAGCTCACAGATGAACACTGAAGCTTTCCTT.

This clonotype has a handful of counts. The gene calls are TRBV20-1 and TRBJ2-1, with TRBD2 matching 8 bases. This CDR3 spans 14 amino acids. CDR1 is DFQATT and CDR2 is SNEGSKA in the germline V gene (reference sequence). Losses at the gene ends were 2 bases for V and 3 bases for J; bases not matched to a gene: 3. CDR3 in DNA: TGCAGTGCTAGACCGGGACTAGGCTACAATGAGCAGTTCTTC. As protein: CSARPGLGYNEQFF.

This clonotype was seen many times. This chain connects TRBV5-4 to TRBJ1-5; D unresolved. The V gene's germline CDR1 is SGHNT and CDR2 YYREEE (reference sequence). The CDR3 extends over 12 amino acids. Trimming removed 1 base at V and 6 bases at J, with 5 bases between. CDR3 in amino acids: CASSLPGQPQHF. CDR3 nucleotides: TGTGCCAGCAGCTTGCCCGGTCAGCCCCAGCATTTT.

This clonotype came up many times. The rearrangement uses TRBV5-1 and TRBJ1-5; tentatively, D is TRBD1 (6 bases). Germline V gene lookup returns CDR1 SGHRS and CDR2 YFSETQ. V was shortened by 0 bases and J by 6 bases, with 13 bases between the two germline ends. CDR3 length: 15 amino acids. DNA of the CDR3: TGCGCCAGCAGCTTGGAAACAGGGATGGGTCAGCCCCAGCATTTT. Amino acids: CASSLETGMGQPQHF.

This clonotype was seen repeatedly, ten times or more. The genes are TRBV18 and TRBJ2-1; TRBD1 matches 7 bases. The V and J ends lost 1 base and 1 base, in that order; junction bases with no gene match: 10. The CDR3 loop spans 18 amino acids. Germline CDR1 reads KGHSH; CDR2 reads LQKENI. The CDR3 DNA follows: TGTGCCAGCTCACCACGGAGCGAGGGGGCGAGGTCCTACAATGAGCAGTTCTTC. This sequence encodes CASSPRSEGARSYNEQFF.

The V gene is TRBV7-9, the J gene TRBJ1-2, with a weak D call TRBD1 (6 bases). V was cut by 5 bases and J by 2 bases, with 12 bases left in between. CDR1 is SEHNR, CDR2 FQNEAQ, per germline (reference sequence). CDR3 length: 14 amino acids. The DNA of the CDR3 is TGTGCCAGCAGCCGAATAGGACAGAACTATGGCTACACCTTC. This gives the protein CASSRIGQNYGYTF.

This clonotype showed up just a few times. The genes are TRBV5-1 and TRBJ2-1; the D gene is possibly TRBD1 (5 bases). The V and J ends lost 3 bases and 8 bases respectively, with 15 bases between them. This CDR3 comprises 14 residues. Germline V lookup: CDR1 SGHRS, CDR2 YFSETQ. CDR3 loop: CASSSGDSGDEQFF. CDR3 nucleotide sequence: TGCGCCAGCAGCTCAGGCGACAGTGGTGATGAGCAGTTCTTC.